The 20 T cell receptor beta chains below come from one sample, sequenced in a study of cytomegalovirus exposure and HLA in healthy donors. PCR employed 60 Vbeta and 13 Jbeta primers. Produced via immunoSEQ multiplex PCR; TCRdb's table is partial and in-frame only. The sample includes 150,000 or so clones, more than 60% of them seen just once. The sample taken for sequencing was PBMCs. These receptors were taken from a woman in her thirties or forties in good health and CMV-seropositive.

This chain connects TRBV18 to TRBJ1-5, with a weak D call TRBD1 (6 bases). The CDR3 is 16 residues long. Per germline, CDR1 KGHSH and CDR2 LQKENI. V was trimmed by 2 bases and J by 0 bases, leaving 11 bases between them. The CDR3 DNA is TGTGCCAGCTCACCAACACAGGGAAATAGCAATCAGCCCCAGCATTTT. It encodes CASSPTQGNSNQPQHF.

This clone has a handful of counts. The chain combines TRBV29-1 with TRBJ2-7; 12 bases align to TRBD2. V was pared by 7 bases and J by 3 bases, with 10 bases of the junction left unmatched. In germline, CDR1 is SQVTM, CDR2 ANQGSEA. The CDR3 contains 15 residues. Written as DNA, the CDR3 is TGCAGCGCAACAGACACTAGCGGGAGGCTCTACGAGCAGTACTTC. This sequence encodes CSATDTSGRLYEQYF.

This clone was seen just once. The chain is built from TRBV27 and TRBJ2-2, with TRBD1 as a possible D gene (6 bases). Trimming removed 3 bases from V and 5 bases from J, with 19 bases in between. This CDR3 has 17 amino acids. Germline V gene lookup returns CDR1 MNHEY and CDR2 SMNVEV (reference sequence). The CDR3 reads CASSFISTGWATGELFF. In DNA, the CDR3 is TGTGCCAGCAGTTTCATAAGTACAGGGTGGGCAACCGGGGAGCTGTTTTTT.

This sequence joins TRBV9 and TRBJ2-7; D perhaps matches TRBD1 (5 bases). V lost 0 bases and J 2 bases, leaving 6 bases between the germline ends. CDR1 SGDLS and CDR2 YYNGEE come from the germline V gene. There are 13 residues in the CDR3. The CDR3 DNA reads as TGTGCCAGCAGCGTAGCGGACACCTACGAGCAGTACTTC. It yields the protein CASSVADTYEQYF.

The chain combines TRBV5-4 with TRBJ1-1; 8 bases agree with TRBD1. The CDR3 extends over 15 amino acids. The V and J ends lost 5 bases and 0 bases, in that order; junction bases with no gene match: 6. Germline CDR1 reads SGHNT; CDR2 reads YYREEE (reference sequence). This chain's CDR3 is CASSFTGGLNTEAFF. CDR3 coding DNA: TGTGCCAGCAGTTTTACAGGGGGGTTGAACACTGAAGCTTTCTTT.

This clone was counted between two and nine times. The chain uses TRBV11-2 and TRBJ2-1; 7 positions agree with TRBD2. Germline V gene data show CDR1 as SGHAT and CDR2 as FQNNGV. This CDR3 spans 14 amino acids. The J segment lost 13 bases and the V segment lost 7 bases, leaving 16 bases of the junction unmatched. The CDR3 is CASTPGNSGPRQFF. CDR3 DNA sequence: TGTGCCAGCACCCCAGGTAATAGCGGGCCTCGACAGTTCTTC.

In DNA form, the CDR3 reads TGCGCCAGCTCAGCGAGGCAGATCTATGGCTACACCTTC. Residues: CASSARQIYGYTF. The V gene is TRBV10-2, the J gene TRBJ1-2; D is unresolved. Germline CDR1 WSHSY, CDR2 SAAADI. The V end lost 8 bases, the J end lost 4 bases, and 14 bases lay between the germline ends. The CDR3 spans 13 residues.

The CDR3 spells CASSLGQIYTDTQYF. The CDR3 nucleotides read TGTGCCAGCAGCTTGGGTCAGATTTACACAGATACGCAGTATTTT. The J gene is TRBJ2-3, the V gene TRBV5-8; no definite D call. This CDR3 has 15 amino acids. Per germline, CDR1 SGHTS and CDR2 YDEGEE. V was trimmed by 0 bases and J by 2 bases, leaving 10 bases between them.

About this clone: The junction departs from the called germline gene at one end, perhaps through a read error. The chain joins TRBV7-9 to TRBJ2-7, with D maybe TRBD1 (6 bases). Germline V gene data show CDR1 as SEHNR and CDR2 as FQNEAQ (reference sequence). The CDR3 totals 12 residues. For the CDR3, the DNA is TGTTCCAGCAGCCCCGACAGGTTTGTGCAGTACTTC. Translation gives CSSSPDRFVQYF.

A single count supports this clone. The chain couples TRBV27 to TRBJ1-2; maybe TRBD1 (6 bases). Germline CDR1 reads MNHEY; CDR2 reads SMNVEV (reference sequence). V was trimmed by 0 bases and J by 8 bases, leaving 10 bases between them. This CDR3 contains 13 residues. For the CDR3, the DNA is TGTGCCAGCAGTTTATCTTCAGGGGACGGCTACACCTTC. Its protein is CASSLSSGDGYTF.

J is TRBJ2-3 and V is TRBV4-1; D not resolved. V was cut by 0 bases and J by 1 base, with 11 bases left in between. This CDR3 comprises 16 residues. The V gene's germline CDR1 is MGHRA and CDR2 YSYEKL. The CDR3 coding sequence is TGCGCCAGCAGCCAAGAAGGAACTATCCGCACAGATACGCAGTATTTT. It codes for CASSQEGTIRTDTQYF.

J is TRBJ1-1 and V is TRBV7-2; 7 bases are a match to TRBD1. Germline CDR1 is SGHTA and CDR2 is FQGNSA. J lost 1 base, V lost 6 bases, and 11 bases had no gene match. This CDR3 region has 16 residues. The CDR3 DNA reads TGTGCCAGCAGTCGCCAGGGGGAACGATCGAACACTGAAGCTTTCTTT. Translating it yields CASSRQGERSNTEAFF.

V and J are TRBV28 and TRBJ2-2; the match to TRBD2 covers 8 bases. Germline CDR1 MDHEN, CDR2 SYDVKM. This CDR3 region has 14 residues. V was clipped by 4 bases and J by 5 bases; unmatched bases: 3. The CDR3 DNA sequence: TGTGCCAGCAGTTCTGAGCGGGAGACCGGGGAGCTGTTTTTT. This gives the protein CASSSERETGELFF. The entire variable domain, with the rest obtained from reference TRBV28 and TRBJ2-2, is as follows: DVKVTQSSRYLVKRTGEKVFLECVQDMDHENMFWYRQDPGLGLRLIYFSYDVKMKEKGDIPEGYSVSREKKERFSLILESASTNQTSMYLCASSSERETGELFFGEGSRLTVL.

CDR3 in amino acids: CASSRAPGLGEQYF. The CDR3 bases are TGTGCCAGCAGTCGCGCTCCGGGACTGGGCGAGCAGTACTTC. The chain uses TRBV2 and TRBJ2-7, with D maybe TRBD2 (6 bases). The CDR3 length is 14 residues. The V and J ends lost 5 bases and 6 bases respectively, with 17 bases between them. Germline CDR1 and CDR2: SNHLY and FYNNEI.

The chain links TRBV15 to TRBJ1-2; 9 nucleotides match TRBD1. Germline trimming cut 0 bases from V and 8 bases from J; bases unmatched to any gene: 16. The length of the CDR3 is 18 residues. Germline CDR1 and CDR2: LNHNV and YYDKDF (reference sequence). The CDR3 DNA reads as TGTGCCACCAGCAGAGATACCATAATTATCCGGGACAGGGAGGGCTACACCTTC. It specifies CATSRDTIIIRDREGYTF.

The rearrangement uses TRBV19 and TRBJ1-4, with TRBD1 identical over 12 bases. The CDR3 covers 14 residues. Germline assignment: CDR1 LNHDA and CDR2 SQIVND (reference sequence). The V gene end was trimmed by 8 bases and the J gene end by 6 bases; junction bases not matched to a gene: 4. CDR3 DNA: TGTGCCAGTGCCGGGACAGGGGGCTATGAAAAACTGTTTTTT. Translated, it gives CASAGTGGYEKLFF.

V and J are TRBV4-1 and TRBJ1-3; D gene unclear. The V gene lost 1 base and the J gene lost 0 bases, with 7 bases spanning the gap. CDR1 MGHRA and CDR2 YSYEKL come from the germline V gene. The CDR3 loop spans 15 amino acids. In nucleotides, the CDR3 is TGCGCCAGCAGCCAAGTCGGACTCTCTGGAAACACCATATATTTT. It specifies CASSQVGLSGNTIYF.

This chain links TRBV28 with TRBJ1-5; 7 bases fit TRBD1. Germline CDR1 is MDHEN and CDR2 is SYDVKM. With V trimmed by 0 bases and J by 0 bases, 5 bases remained unmatched. The CDR3 is 17 amino acids. CDR3 DNA: TGTGCCAGCAGTTTATGGAGGGGGCAGGCTAGCAATCAGCCCCAGCATTTT. Amino acids: CASSLWRGQASNQPQHF.

The V call is TRBV5-1, the J call TRBJ2-5; D call uncertain. The CDR3 contains 12 residues. Between the trimmed V and J ends, which lost 2 bases and 3 bases, there was a span of 5 bases. CDR1 is SGHRS and CDR2 is YFSETQ in the germline V gene. DNA of the CDR3: TGCGCCAGCAGCTTTACGGAAGAGACCCAGTACTTC. Its protein product is CASSFTEETQYF.

J is TRBJ2-3 and V is TRBV2; 7 nucleotides line up with TRBD2. V shed 8 bases and J 1 base; nucleotides not matched to a gene: 6. In germline, CDR1 is SNHLY, CDR2 FYNNEI. CDR3 length: 14 residues. The CDR3 sequence is CASARGVGTDTQYF. In nucleotides, the CDR3 is TGTGCCAGCGCCCGGGGGGTGGGCACAGATACGCAGTATTTT.